This entry lists 19 T cell receptor beta chains sequenced from one sample in a study of control samples from healthy donors and cancer patients. Using immunoSEQ multiplex PCR, the repertoire was profiled, and TCRdb retains in-frame clones only, with some absent. Of some 130,000 clones listed, 80% to 95% are singletons. Material for sequencing was blood. The receptors come from a young man in good health.

The genes are TRBV5-1 and TRBJ1-1; 9 nucleotides align to TRBD1. CDR1 is SGHRS and CDR2 is YFSETQ in the germline V gene. The CDR3 runs to 15 residues. Trimming took 2 bases from V and 4 from J; bases not matched to a gene: 6. The CDR3 spells CASSFGTGTVTEAFF. The CDR3 nucleotides read TGCGCCAGCAGCTTTGGGACAGGGACTGTCACTGAAGCTTTCTTT.

The chain is built from TRBV19 and TRBJ1-5; D perhaps matches TRBD1 (5 bases). V was cut by 3 bases and J by 7 bases, with 10 bases left in between. The germline V gene encodes CDR1 LNHDA and CDR2 SQIVND (reference sequence). This CDR3 comprises 13 residues. The CDR3 here is CASSIRVRQPQHF. CDR3 sequence (DNA): TGTGCCAGTAGTATCAGGGTCCGACAGCCCCAGCATTTT.

This clone appeared once. J is TRBJ2-7 and V is TRBV3-1 (or the pseudogene TRBV3-2); possibly TRBD1 for D (5 bases). The CDR3 totals 17 residues. The V gene's germline CDR1 is LGHDT and CDR2 YNNKEL (reference sequence). V dropped 0 bases and J dropped 2 bases, with 17 bases sitting between them. In DNA, the CDR3 is TGTGCCAGCAGCCAAGATGTTTCGGTAGGGGTCCCCTACGAGCAGTACTTC. Protein sequence: CASSQDVSVGVPYEQYF.

This clone has more than one count but fewer than ten. The chain uses TRBV14 and TRBJ1-1; a weak D match, TRBD1 (5 bases). The CDR3 loop spans 15 amino acids. From germline, CDR1 is SGHDN and CDR2 FVKESK. Deletions cut 0 bases from V and 4 bases from J, with 12 bases between. CDR3 sequence reads: CASSQDQGWSTEAFF. The DNA of the CDR3 is TGTGCCAGCAGCCAAGATCAGGGTTGGTCCACTGAAGCTTTCTTT.

The CDR3, as DNA: TGTGCCAGCAGCGAGGGACAGGGGATCCCCTACGAGCAGTACTTC. Translating gives CASSEGQGIPYEQYF. The rearrangement uses TRBV7-9 and TRBJ2-7, with 10 bases fitting TRBD1. J lost 2 bases, V lost 5 bases, and 6 bases had no gene match. The CDR3 is 15 amino acids. The germline V gene has CDR1 SEHNR and CDR2 FQNEAQ (reference sequence). Using reference TRBV7-9 and TRBJ2-7 for the parts outside the CDR3, the full variable domain is DTGVSQNPRHKITKRGQNVTFRCDPISEHNRLYWYRQTLGQGPEFLTYFQNEAQLEKSRLLSDRFSAERPKGSFSTLEIQRTEQGDSAMYLCASSEGQGIPYEQYFGPGTRLTVT.

V and J are TRBV6-5 and TRBJ2-3; 8 bases match TRBD1. CDR1 and CDR2 (germline): MNHEY, SVGAGI. The CDR3 is 14 residues long. J was trimmed by 0 bases and V by 6 bases; bases with no gene match: 2. CDR3: CASSWTGSTDTQYF. The DNA of the CDR3 is TGTGCCAGCAGCTGGACAGGGAGCACAGATACGCAGTATTTT.

V is TRBV24-1 and J is TRBJ2-5, with TRBD1 matching 8 bases. CDR3 length equals 15 residues. V lost 1 base, J lost 0 bases, and 0 bases stayed unmatched. Germline CDR1 is KGHDR and CDR2 is SFDVKD. The CDR3 reads CATSDLQGDQETQYF. In nucleotides, the CDR3 is TGTGCCACCAGTGATTTACAGGGGGACCAAGAGACCCAGTACTTC.

This clone was seen just once. The CDR3, as DNA: TGTGCCAGCAGTTACGGGACCCCAACTAATGAAAAACTGTTTTTT. The encoded protein is CASSYGTPTNEKLFF. J is TRBJ1-4 and V is TRBV6-5, with D perhaps TRBD1 (5 bases). Looked up from germline, CDR1 is MNHEY and CDR2 is SVGAGI. V lost 2 bases, J lost 0 bases, and 7 bases lay in between. The CDR3 extends over 15 amino acids.

V gene TRBV5-4 combines with J gene TRBJ2-7; 7 bases line up with TRBD2. This CDR3 spans 15 amino acids. Germline V CDR1 and CDR2: SGHNT, YYREEE (reference sequence). V lost 4 bases and J lost 5; bases outside the gene matches: 12. The CDR3 DNA is TGTGCCAGCAGCGCCGGACTAGTTACAATCCACGAGCAGTACTTC. Amino acids: CASSAGLVTIHEQYF.

This chain connects TRBV6-1 to TRBJ2-3; D gene unclear. V lost 3 bases and J lost 1, with 11 bases in between. CDR1 and CDR2 from the germline V gene are MNHNS and SASEGT. The length of the CDR3 is 15 residues. CDR3 bases: TGTGCCAGCAGTGAGGGTAGTCCCGGCACAGATACGCAGTATTTT. This codes for CASSEGSPGTDTQYF.

There are a few counts of this clone. This chain uses TRBV27 with TRBJ1-5, with a weak D call TRBD1 (5 bases). Germline V gene sequence: CDR1 MNHEY, CDR2 SMNVEV (reference sequence). This CDR3 has 17 residues. V dropped 4 bases and J dropped 2 bases, with 18 bases sitting between them. As DNA, the CDR3 is TGTGCCAGCAGTTCCCCAACGCTCGGGACCGGCAATCAGCCCCAGCATTTT. Translated, it gives CASSSPTLGTGNQPQHF.

This chain links TRBV11-2 with TRBJ2-6; D is perhaps TRBD2 (5 bases). Deletions cut 5 bases from V and 1 base from J, with 15 bases between. The CDR3 length is 17 residues. Per the germline V gene, CDR1 is SGHAT and CDR2 is FQNNGV. The CDR3 nucleotides are TGTGCCAGCAGCCCAAATCGAGGAGGATCTGGGGCCAACGTCCTGACTTTC. Encoded protein: CASSPNRGGSGANVLTF. The full variable domain, its missing parts supplied by reference TRBV11-2 and TRBJ2-6, is EAGVAQSPRYKIIEKRQSVAFWCNPISGHATLYWYQQILGQGPKLLIQFQNNGVVDDSQLPKDRFSAERLKGVDSTLKIQPAKLEDSAVYLCASSPNRGGSGANVLTFGAGSRLTVL.

For this clone: Its ends do not fully match the called genes, so a read error is possible. This chain uses TRBV5-4 with TRBJ2-3; 8 bases match TRBD2. The CDR3 length is 16 residues. Germline CDR1 is SGHNT and CDR2 is YYREEE (reference sequence). This chain's CDR3 is CASSLELAVGADTQYF. Here the CDR3 DNA reads TGTGCCAGCAGTTTGGAACTAGCGGTCGGAGCAGATACGCAGTATTTT.

In DNA, the CDR3 is TGTGCCAGCAGCCACATATCAGGGGCAACTAATGAAAAACTGTTTTTT. This sequence encodes CASSHISGATNEKLFF. V is TRBV7-9 and J is TRBJ1-4, with D perhaps TRBD1 (6 bases). The CDR3 is 16 residues long. The germline V gene encodes CDR1 SEHNR and CDR2 FQNEAQ (reference sequence). V dropped 5 bases and J dropped 0 bases, with 13 bases sitting between them.

The chain carries TRBV7-9 and TRBJ2-7; D call uncertain. V dropped 4 bases and J dropped 0 bases, with 10 bases sitting between them. The CDR3 has 14 residues. Germline V gene lookup returns CDR1 SEHNR and CDR2 FQNEAQ (reference sequence). In nucleotides, the CDR3 is TGTGCCAGCAGCTCCTACACAAGCTCCTACGAGCAGTACTTC. This sequence encodes CASSSYTSSYEQYF.

This chain uses TRBV14 with TRBJ2-1; D may match TRBD1 or TRBD2 (5 bases each). Germline assignment: CDR1 SGHDN and CDR2 FVKESK. The CDR3 runs 14 residues. Trimming stripped 5 bases from V and 10 bases from J, with 18 bases between. The DNA of the CDR3 is TGTGCCAGCAGCTACACAAGGGGAGTATCGGAGCAGTTCTTC. Translation: CASSYTRGVSEQFF.

The chain recombines TRBV29-1 with TRBJ1-2; tentatively, D is TRBD1 (5 bases). Germline V gene sequence: CDR1 SQVTM, CDR2 ANQGSEA. Trimming left V 6 bases short and J 5 bases short, with 16 bases between. CDR3 length: 13 residues. The CDR3 DNA follows: TGCAGCGTCCGAGGAGGGGAGGGTTATGGCTACACCTTC. Residues: CSVRGGEGYGYTF.

V is TRBV7-9 and J is TRBJ2-1, with D unclear. V was pared by 0 bases and J by 8 bases, with 8 bases between. The germline gives CDR1 SEHNR, CDR2 FQNEAQ (reference sequence). CDR3 length equals 13 residues. As DNA, the CDR3 is TGTGCCAGCAGCTTAGCCAACTTCGATGAGCAGTTCTTC. This encodes CASSLANFDEQFF.

The genes are TRBV9 and TRBJ2-1; 7 bases are shared with TRBD2. Germline CDR1 SGDLS, CDR2 YYNGEE. V dropped 7 bases and J dropped 3; count of bases not matched to a gene: 4. This CDR3 region has 13 residues. The CDR3: CASGSGIYNEQFF. In nucleotides, the CDR3 is TGTGCCAGCGGGAGCGGGATCTACAATGAGCAGTTCTTC. Filled out from reference TRBV9 and TRBJ2-1, the complete variable domain reads DSGVTQTPKHLITATGQRVTLRCSPRSGDLSVYWYQQSLDQGLQFLIQYYNGEERAKGNILERFSAQQFPDLHSELNLSSLELGDSALYFCASGSGIYNEQFFGPGTRLTVL.